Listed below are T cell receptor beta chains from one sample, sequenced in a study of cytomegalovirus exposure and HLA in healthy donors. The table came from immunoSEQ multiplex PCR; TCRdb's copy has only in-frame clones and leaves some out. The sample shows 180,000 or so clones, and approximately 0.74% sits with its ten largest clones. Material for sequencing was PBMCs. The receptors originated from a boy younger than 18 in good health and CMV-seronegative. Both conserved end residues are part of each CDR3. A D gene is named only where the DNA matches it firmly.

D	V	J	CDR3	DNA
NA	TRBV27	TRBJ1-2	CASSGTGYGYTF	TGTGCCAGCAGCGGAACGGGCTATGGCTACACCTTC
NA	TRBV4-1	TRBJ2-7	CASSQVQAGANDEQYF	TGCGCCAGCAGCCAAGTTCAGGCGGGGGCAAACGACGAGCAGTACTTC
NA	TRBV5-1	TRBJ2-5	CASSPSGNLETQYF	TGCGCCAGCAGCCCGAGCGGAAACCTAGAGACCCAGTACTTC
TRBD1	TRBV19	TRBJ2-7	CASSIAGQGSYEQYF	TGTGCCAGTAGTATAGCGGGACAGGGAAGCTACGAGCAGTACTTC
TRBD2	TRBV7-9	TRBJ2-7	CASSLVSGGAEQYF	TGTGCCAGCAGCTTAGTTAGCGGGGGAGCCGAGCAGTACTTC
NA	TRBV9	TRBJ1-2	CASSVYRSRYTF	TGTGCCAGCAGCGTGTACAGGTCTCGCTACACCTTC
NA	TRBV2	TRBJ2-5	CASEVEETQYF	TGTGCCAGCGAAGTAGAAGAGACCCAGTACTTC
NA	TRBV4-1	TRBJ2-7	CASSLDRSYEQYF	TGCGCCAGCAGCTTAGACAGATCCTACGAGCAGTACTTC
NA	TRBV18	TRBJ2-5	CASSSQETQYF	TGTGCCAGCTCATCTCAAGAGACCCAGTACTTC
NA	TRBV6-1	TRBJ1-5	CASQPQGLDNQPQHF	TGTGCCAGCCAGCCCCAGGGTTTAGACAATCAGCCCCAGCATTTT
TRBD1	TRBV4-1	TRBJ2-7	CASSQDSMQGAGAGEQYF	TGCGCCAGCAGCCAAGACTCGATGCAGGGGGCGGGTGCCGGCGAGCAGTACTTC
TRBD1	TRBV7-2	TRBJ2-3	CASSSRTGVTDTQYF	TGTGCCAGCAGCTCCCGGACAGGGGTCACAGATACGCAGTATTTT
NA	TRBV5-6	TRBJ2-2	CASSLRVTRGTGELFF	TGTGCCAGCTCCCTGCGGGTCACCCGAGGGACCGGGGAGCTGTTTTTT
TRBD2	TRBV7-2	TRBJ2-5	CASSLAAGGGTQYF	TGTGCCAGCAGCTTAGCAGCGGGGGGAGGTACCCAGTACTTC
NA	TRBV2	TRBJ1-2	CASSPFLVLVRGYTF	TGTGCCAGCAGTCCCTTTCTGGTCCTGGTGCGTGGCTACACCTTC
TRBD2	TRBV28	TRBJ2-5	CASSYGLEGYF	TGTGCCAGCAGTTACGGACTAGAGGGGTACTTC
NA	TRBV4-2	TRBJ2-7	CASSQGRGTGYEQYF	TGTGCCAGCAGCCAAGGCCGGGGGACCGGCTACGAGCAGTACTTC
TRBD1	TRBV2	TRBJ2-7	CASSRDRGPDEQYF	TGTGCCAGCAGCCGGGACAGGGGTCCCGACGAGCAGTACTTC
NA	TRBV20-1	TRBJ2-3	CSAQENTQYF	TGCAGTGCCCAGGAAAATACGCAGTATTTT
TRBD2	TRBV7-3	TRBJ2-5	CASSSTNPIAGGRETQYF	TGTGCCAGCAGCTCCACTAACCCGATAGCGGGGGGGCGGGAGACCCAGTACTTC
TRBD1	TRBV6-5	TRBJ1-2	CASRPGQGRWIGYTF	TGTGCCAGCAGGCCGGGACAGGGGCGCTGGATTGGCTACACCTTC
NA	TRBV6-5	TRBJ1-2	CASSGRREHYGYTF	TGTGCCAGCTCCGGAAGGAGGGAACACTATGGCTACACCTTC
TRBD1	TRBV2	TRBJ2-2	CASGTGAGELFF	TGTGCCTCCGGGACAGGCGCTGGGGAGCTGTTTTTT
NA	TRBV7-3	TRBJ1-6	CASSLAPDNSPLHF	TGTGCCAGCAGCTTAGCACCGGATAATTCACCCCTCCACTTT
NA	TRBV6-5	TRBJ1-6	CASSYVTTNSPLHF	TGTGCCAGCAGTTACGTCACAACTAATTCACCCCTCCACTTT
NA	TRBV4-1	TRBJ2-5	CASSQGGEQETQYF	TGCGCCAGCAGCCAAGGGGGGGAGCAAGAGACCCAGTACTTC
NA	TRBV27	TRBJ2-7	CASSLLGDYEQYF	TGTGCCAGCAGTTTATTAGGGGACTACGAGCAGTACTTC
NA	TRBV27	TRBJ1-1	CASSLSGGLAEAFF	TGTGCCAGCAGTTTATCGGGGGGGCTGGCTGAAGCTTTCTTT
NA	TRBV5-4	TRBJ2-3	CASSADRAGGTDTQYF	TGTGCCAGCAGCGCGGACAGGGCGGGGGGCACAGATACGCAGTATTTT
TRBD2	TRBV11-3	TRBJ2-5	CASSLREAGGQETQYF	TGTGCCAGCAGCCTAAGGGAAGCGGGGGGCCAAGAGACCCAGTACTTC
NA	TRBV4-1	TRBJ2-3	CASSQGPPEGSTDTQYF	TGCGCCAGCAGCCAAGGCCCCCCGGAGGGGAGCACAGATACGCAGTATTTT